What follows are 13 T cell receptor beta chains derived from one specimen sequenced in a study of blood T cell repertoires in COVID-19. Libraries were prepared by immunoSEQ multiplex PCR; TCRdb keeps only in-frame clonotypes and omits some of them. The repertoire consists of a few hundred thousand clones, with roughly 88% occurring once and the leading ten covering about 0.63%. Sequencing was carried out using PBMCs or T cells enriched from blood (not recorded which). The receptors derive from a man between 18 and 35 years old who had recovered from COVID-19.

Written as DNA, the CDR3 is TGTGCCAGCAGCCAAGATCCGAGGCTGGGCACTGAAGCTTTCTTT. This sequence encodes CASSQDPRLGTEAFF. The chain has TRBV3-1 (or the pseudogene TRBV3-2) and TRBJ1-1; no firm D call. The germline CDR1 and CDR2 sequences are LGHDT and YNNKEL (reference sequence). With 0 bases removed from V and 4 bases from J, the gap between germline ends came to 12 bases. The CDR3 is 15 amino acids.

The gene calls are TRBV7-7 and TRBJ2-3; weak D call: TRBD1 (6 bases). Trimming removed 1 base from V and 0 bases from J, with 11 bases in between. Germline assignment: CDR1 SSHAT and CDR2 FNYEAQ (reference sequence). This CDR3 region has 16 residues. CDR3: CASSLGSRGSTDTQYF. Here the CDR3 DNA reads TGTGCCAGCAGCTTAGGGTCCAGGGGAAGCACAGATACGCAGTATTTT.

A word on this clone: At the DNA level, this CDR3 is encoded by other sequences in the same sample as well. V and J are TRBV3-1 (or the pseudogene TRBV3-2) and TRBJ1-4; D perhaps matches TRBD1 (5 bases). Germline V CDR1 and CDR2: LGHDT, YNNKEL (reference sequence). V lost 4 bases to trimming and J lost 4 bases, with 10 bases between them. The CDR3 covers 14 residues. In nucleotides, the CDR3 is TGTGCCAGCAGCCGAGGCGGGGGTAATGAAAAACTGTTTTTT. Translating gives CASSRGGGNEKLFF.

V gene TRBV19 combines with J gene TRBJ1-5; possible D gene TRBD1, 6 bases. CDR1 is LNHDA, CDR2 SQIVND, per germline (reference sequence). The V and J ends lost 5 bases and 3 bases respectively, with 17 bases between them. The CDR3 contains 16 residues. The CDR3 is CASSFNRDGLNQPQHF. CDR3 nucleotide sequence: TGTGCCAGTAGTTTCAACAGGGATGGACTCAATCAGCCCCAGCATTTT.

The CDR3: CATSSTHKIDNEQFF. The CDR3 DNA follows: TGTGCCACCTCTAGCACGCATAAGATAGACAATGAGCAGTTCTTC. This chain links TRBV24-1 with TRBJ2-1; weak D call: TRBD2 (5 bases). The germline V gene has CDR1 KGHDR and CDR2 SFDVKD. V dropped 9 bases and J dropped 5 bases, with 19 bases sitting between them. The CDR3 runs to 15 residues.

This chain joins TRBV7-9 and TRBJ2-5; tentative D call: TRBD2 (5 bases). The ends were cut back, 5 bases at V and 3 bases at J, with 16 bases in the middle. Germline values: CDR1 SEHNR, CDR2 FQNEAQ (reference sequence). The CDR3 runs to 15 residues. In DNA, the CDR3 is TGTGCCAGCAGCCCTTCTAGCTGGCGGGAAGAGACCCAGTACTTC. Translated: CASSPSSWREETQYF.

V and J are TRBV11-3 and TRBJ2-1, with 13 bases identical to TRBD2. V was pared by 5 bases and J by 6 bases, with 13 bases of the junction left unmatched. CDR1 SGHNT and CDR2 YENEEA come from the germline V gene. The CDR3 has 18 residues. The DNA for the CDR3 is TGTGCCAGCAGCCCACGACTAGCGGGAGGCCCCTTCGGCAATGAGCAGTTCTTC. It translates to CASSPRLAGGPFGNEQFF.

The rearrangement joins TRBV7-9 to TRBJ1-1; weak D call: TRBD1 (5 bases). The CDR3 runs to 14 residues. V gave up 5 bases and J gave up 0 bases, with 10 bases separating them. The V gene's germline CDR1 is SEHNR and CDR2 FQNEAQ (reference sequence). DNA of the CDR3: TGTGCCAGCAGCCCGACAGCAGTGAACACTGAAGCTTTCTTT. Translated: CASSPTAVNTEAFF.

The chain links TRBV2 to TRBJ1-3; 8 positions agree with TRBD1. The CDR3 runs to 17 residues. CDR1 SNHLY and CDR2 FYNNEI come from the germline V gene. Trimming removed 0 bases from V and 0 bases from J; junction bases left unmatched: 4. This CDR3 is CASSEARGQVSGNTIYF. The CDR3 DNA is TGTGCCAGCAGTGAAGCGCGGGGACAGGTCTCTGGAAACACCATATATTTT.

The V gene is TRBV28, the J gene TRBJ2-1; TRBD2 matches 13 bases. Germline V gene lookup returns CDR1 MDHEN and CDR2 SYDVKM. The V and J ends lost 4 bases and 7 bases, in that order; junction bases with no gene match: 10. This CDR3 has 17 residues. The CDR3 nucleotides are TGTGCCAGCAGTTCGCCCGGACTAGCGGGAGTTCGGAATGAGCAGTTCTTC. Amino acids: CASSSPGLAGVRNEQFF.

The chain couples TRBV30 to TRBJ1-1; D perhaps matches TRBD1 (6 bases). V lost 8 bases and J 1 base, leaving 11 bases between the germline ends. The CDR3 is 12 residues long. Germline-derived CDR1 and CDR2 are GTSNPN and SVGIG (reference sequence). CDR3 in amino acids: CAGGQKNTEAFF. CDR3 nucleotides: TGTGCCGGAGGACAGAAGAACACTGAAGCTTTCTTT. The full variable domain, its missing parts supplied by reference TRBV30 and TRBJ1-1, is SQTIHQWPATLVQPVGSPLSLECTVEGTSNPNLYWYRQAAGRGLQLLFYSVGIGQISSEVPQNLSASRPQDRQFILSSKKLLLSDSGFYLCAGGQKNTEAFFGQGTRLTVV.

This rearrangement joins TRBV2 to TRBJ1-2, with a possible D match to TRBD1 (6 bases). The CDR3 is 13 amino acids. Trimming left V 3 bases short and J 2 bases short, with 7 bases between. Germline lookup yields CDR1 SNHLY and CDR2 FYNNEI. DNA of the CDR3: TGTGCCAGCAGTGATCAGGGGAACTATGGCTACACCTTC. This translates into CASSDQGNYGYTF.

J is TRBJ1-2 and V is TRBV19; 10 bases fit TRBD1. The junction had 7 bases not matched to a gene; V was cut back by 8 bases and J by 7 bases. The length of the CDR3 is 13 residues. In germline, CDR1 is LNHDA, CDR2 SQIVND (reference sequence). This CDR3 reads CASWDRGGSGYTF. The CDR3 DNA is TGTGCCAGTTGGGACAGGGGAGGATCTGGCTACACCTTC. Using reference TRBV19 and TRBJ1-2 for the parts outside the CDR3, the full variable domain is DGGITQSPKYLFRKEGQNVTLSCEQNLNHDAMYWYRQDPGQGLRLIYYSQIVNDFQKGDIAEGYSVSREKKESFPLTVTSAQKNPTAFYLCASWDRGGSGYTFGSGTRLTVV.